These 20 T cell receptor beta chains came from one sample sequenced in a study of OX40 agonist ivuxolimab in advanced cancers. The repertoire was sequenced with immunoSEQ multiplex PCR; TCRdb's copy has only in-frame clones and lacks some. The data hold fewer than 85,000 clones, with over 75% observed a single time. The material was CD4+ or CD8+ T cells sorted from blood, obtained in a trial of the OX40 agonist ivuxolimab. The receptors were sampled from an adult with an advanced solid tumor such as melanoma, head and neck, liver or kidney cancer.

The count of this clone is one. The V call is TRBV7-9, the J call TRBJ1-3, with 9 bases aligning to TRBD1. The length of the CDR3 is 16 residues. The J segment lost 4 bases and the V segment lost 5 bases, leaving 9 bases of the junction unmatched. Per germline, CDR1 SEHNR and CDR2 FQNEAQ (reference sequence). The CDR3 DNA sequence: TGTGCCAGCAGCCGAAAGGGACAGGGTGGCGGAAACACCATATATTTT. Residues: CASSRKGQGGGNTIYF.

The V call is TRBV28, the J call TRBJ2-4; 8 bases match TRBD1. Germline CDR1 and CDR2: MDHEN and SYDVKM. The junction had 17 bases not matched to a gene; V was cut back by 5 bases and J by 8 bases. This CDR3 comprises 17 residues. CDR3 protein: CASSTRWQGATLDIQYF. CDR3 DNA: TGTGCCAGCAGTACCCGGTGGCAGGGGGCCACTCTAGACATTCAGTACTTC. The full variable domain, rest sourced from reference TRBV28 and TRBJ2-4, is DVKVTQSSRYLVKRTGEKVFLECVQDMDHENMFWYRQDPGLGLRLIYFSYDVKMKEKGDIPEGYSVSREKKERFSLILESASTNQTSMYLCASSTRWQGATLDIQYFGAGTRLSVL.

The chain links TRBV7-3 to TRBJ1-3; D remains ambiguous. Germline V gene data show CDR1 as SGHTA and CDR2 as FQGTGA. The CDR3 contains 15 residues. Trimming pared 2 bases from V and 0 bases from J, leaving 8 bases between. The CDR3 DNA reads as TGTGCCAGCAGCTTACCCTGGTACTCTGGAAACACCATATATTTT. Residues: CASSLPWYSGNTIYF.

V and J are TRBV7-9 and TRBJ2-2, with 7 positions matching TRBD1. V lost 5 bases to trimming and J lost 6 bases; unmatched junction nucleotides: 3. Germline CDR1 and CDR2: SEHNR and FQNEAQ (reference sequence). This CDR3 is built from 13 residues. CDR3 nucleotides: TGTGCCAGCAGCCTGACAGGGCCCGGGGAGCTGTTTTTT. Translating gives CASSLTGPGELFF.

The chain joins TRBV28 to TRBJ1-2; D gene uncertain. Per germline, CDR1 MDHEN and CDR2 SYDVKM. Trimming pared 1 base from V and 3 bases from J, leaving 9 bases between. The CDR3 contains 14 residues. Here the CDR3 DNA reads TGTGCCAGCAGTTTATTCCGGGTCTACTATGGCTACACCTTC. Translated: CASSLFRVYYGYTF.

The V and J genes are TRBV5-1 and TRBJ2-5, with 8 positions matching TRBD2. The CDR3 contains 18 residues. Germline V gene data show CDR1 as SGHRS and CDR2 as YFSETQ. Losses at the gene ends were 0 bases for V and 5 bases for J; bases not matched to a gene: 15. CDR3: CASSLVPQRGLRGETQYF. CDR3 bases: TGCGCCAGCAGCTTGGTTCCCCAGCGGGGGCTACGGGGGGAGACCCAGTACTTC.

V and J are TRBV6-5 and TRBJ2-3; D not resolved. V lost 6 bases and J 4 bases, leaving 14 bases between the germline ends. The CDR3 length is 14 residues. Germline-derived CDR1 and CDR2 are MNHEY and SVGAGI. CDR3 amino acids: CASRIHLTADTQYF. CDR3 DNA sequence: TGTGCCAGCAGAATACATCTCACAGCAGATACGCAGTATTTT.

CDR3 in amino acids: CATSRDLGGGGGDEKLFF. CDR3 DNA: TGTGCCACCAGCAGAGATCTGGGAGGCGGCGGGGGGGATGAAAAACTGTTTTTT. The chain couples TRBV15 to TRBJ1-4, with a weak D call TRBD1 (5 bases). V lost 0 bases and J lost 6, with 20 bases in between. The V gene's germline CDR1 is LNHNV and CDR2 YYDKDF (reference sequence). CDR3 length: 18 amino acids.

The table lists this clone with a few counts. The rearrangement uses TRBV7-9 and TRBJ2-2; 10 positions match TRBD1. With 5 bases clipped from V and 2 bases from J, the junction kept 2 bases outside the gene matches. This CDR3 is built from 15 residues. Germline V gene lookup returns CDR1 SEHNR and CDR2 FQNEAQ (reference sequence). The CDR3 sequence is CASSPTGGNTGELFF. In nucleotides, the CDR3 is TGTGCCAGCAGCCCGACAGGGGGCAACACCGGGGAGCTGTTTTTT.

J is TRBJ2-3 and V is TRBV27, with 7 positions matching TRBD2. The CDR3 has 15 residues. CDR1 and CDR2 (germline): MNHEY, SMNVEV (reference sequence). Losses at the gene ends were 6 bases for V and 3 bases for J; bases not matched to a gene: 9. The CDR3 nucleotides are TGTGCCAGCAGAAGCGGGGAGGGGAGGACAGATACGCAGTATTTT. It specifies CASRSGEGRTDTQYF.

V and J are TRBV6-6 and TRBJ2-7; D remains unclear. With 7 bases removed from V and 2 bases from J, the gap between germline ends came to 12 bases. The germline V gene has CDR1 MNHNY and CDR2 SVGAGI (reference sequence). The CDR3 covers 13 residues. The CDR3 bases are TGTGCCAGCACGCTAGATAGGACCTACGAGCAGTACTTC. Residues: CASTLDRTYEQYF.

The count of this clone is one. The V gene is TRBV11-1, the J gene TRBJ2-7, with 9 bases lining up with TRBD1. V dropped 5 bases and J dropped 2; count of bases not matched to a gene: 10. Germline V lookup: CDR1 SGHAT, CDR2 FQDESV (reference sequence). The CDR3 has 16 amino acids. The CDR3 is CASSIPVGTGTYEQYF. CDR3 nucleotides: TGTGCCAGCAGCATCCCCGTTGGGACAGGGACCTACGAGCAGTACTTC.

The CDR3: CASSLRDSHYSNQPQHF. As DNA, the CDR3 is TGTGCCAGCAGCTTGCGTGACAGTCACTATAGCAATCAGCCCCAGCATTTT. The genes are TRBV5-8 and TRBJ1-5, with D tentatively TRBD1 (5 bases). CDR3 length: 17 amino acids. Between the trimmed V and J ends, which lost 1 base and 0 bases, there was a span of 14 bases. Germline CDR1 is SGHTS and CDR2 is YDEGEE.

This sequence joins TRBV6-6 and TRBJ2-4; D possibly uses TRBD1 or TRBD2 (6 bases each). CDR1 is MNHNY and CDR2 is SVGAGI in the germline V gene (reference sequence). There are 12 residues in the CDR3. V lost 8 bases, J lost 4 bases, and 9 bases lay in between. CDR3 loop: CASQGGKNIQYF. CDR3 nucleotides: TGTGCCAGCCAAGGGGGGAAAAACATTCAGTACTTC.

The chain links TRBV27 to TRBJ1-1, with D unclear. CDR3 length: 13 amino acids. V was trimmed by 6 bases and J by 0 bases, leaving 8 bases between them. CDR1 is MNHEY, CDR2 SMNVEV, per germline (reference sequence). For the CDR3, the DNA is TGTGCCAGCAGCCAAAACATGAACACTGAAGCTTTCTTT. This gives the protein CASSQNMNTEAFF.

This rearrangement joins TRBV5-6 to TRBJ2-3, with 7 bases identical to TRBD2. V lost 4 bases and J lost 4; bases outside the gene matches: 9. The CDR3 consists of 15 residues. In germline, CDR1 is SGHDT, CDR2 YYEEEE. The CDR3 sequence: CASSTGLVWPDTQYF. The CDR3, as DNA: TGTGCCAGCAGCACCGGACTAGTTTGGCCAGATACGCAGTATTTT.

The chain has TRBV11-2 and TRBJ2-7, with 9 bases fitting TRBD1. The CDR3 is 14 amino acids. CDR1 is SGHAT, CDR2 FQNNGV, per germline. J gave up 3 bases and V 3 bases, and 3 bases lay outside the gene matches. The CDR3 reads CASSFGTGHYEQYF. CDR3 in DNA: TGTGCCAGCAGCTTCGGGACAGGGCACTACGAGCAGTACTTC.

The chain combines TRBV5-4 with TRBJ2-7; TRBD2 matches 8 bases. With V trimmed by 0 bases and J by 7 bases, 6 bases remained unmatched. Per the germline V gene, CDR1 is SGHNT and CDR2 is YYREEE (reference sequence). CDR3 length: 14 residues. The DNA for the CDR3 is TGTGCCAGCAGCTTGGACGGGGGGGCTGGTGAGCAGTACGTC. Translation gives CASSLDGGAGEQYV.

The chain links TRBV11-2 to TRBJ2-2; TRBD2 agrees at 7 bases. The J segment lost 2 bases and the V segment lost 7 bases, leaving 7 bases of the junction unmatched. The V gene's germline CDR1 is SGHAT and CDR2 FQNNGV. There are 15 residues in the CDR3. The CDR3 loop reads CASTPREGNTGELFF. The CDR3 bases are TGTGCCAGCACCCCAAGGGAGGGTAACACCGGGGAGCTGTTTTTT.

This clone was counted between two and nine times. The V call is TRBV18, the J call TRBJ1-4; D not resolved. The germline V gene has CDR1 KGHSH and CDR2 LQKENI. This CDR3 has 13 residues. The V end lost 3 bases, the J end lost 14 bases, and 16 bases lay between the germline ends. CDR3: CASSPNQAAGLFF. The CDR3 region has the DNA TGTGCCAGCTCACCGAATCAGGCCGCGGGGCTGTTTTTT.